Shown below are 3 T cell receptor beta chains from a single sample sequenced in a study of blood T cell repertoires in COVID-19. Measured with immunoSEQ multiplex PCR; TCRdb has only the in-frame clones, and not every one. The data show over 45,000 clones, 75% to 85% seen once. The sequenced sample consisted of peripheral blood. The receptors shown here come from a human donor in a cohort sampled during active COVID-19.

The J gene is TRBJ2-1, the V gene TRBV2, with 8 bases matching TRBD2. The germline gives CDR1 SNHLY, CDR2 FYNNEI. The CDR3 extends over 14 amino acids. V trimming: 7 bases; J trimming: 6 bases; junction bases outside the gene matches: 8. Written as DNA, the CDR3 is TGTGCCAGCAAAACTAGCGGTGGGGCCAATGAGCAGTTCTTC. It translates to CASKTSGGANEQFF.

This rearrangement joins TRBV18 to TRBJ2-3; D might be TRBD2 (7 bases). V lost 3 bases, J lost 3 bases, and 25 bases lay in between. This CDR3 has 19 amino acids. The V gene's germline CDR1 is KGHSH and CDR2 LQKENI. The CDR3 spells CASSPPKGSGGRSTDTQYF. The CDR3 nucleotides read TGTGCCAGCTCACCCCCCAAAGGCTCCGGGGGGCGCAGTACAGATACGCAGTATTTT. The whole variable domain, remainder taken from reference TRBV18 and TRBJ2-3, is NAGVMQNPRHLVRRRGQEARLRCSPMKGHSHVYWYRQLPEEGLKFMVYLQKENIIDESGMPKERFSAEFPKEGPSILRIQQVVRGDSAAYFCASSPPKGSGGRSTDTQYFGPGTRLTVL.

This chain connects TRBV6-2 or TRBV6-3 to TRBJ1-1, with 9 bases that match TRBD1. This CDR3 comprises 16 residues. Germline V gene sequence: CDR1 MNHEY, CDR2 SVGEGT. Germline trimming cut 6 bases from V and 4 bases from J; bases unmatched to any gene: 12. CDR3 nucleotide sequence: TGTGCCAGCAGCTCAACGACAGGGGGAAGTGGCACTGAAGCTTTCTTT. Translating gives CASSSTTGGSGTEAFF.